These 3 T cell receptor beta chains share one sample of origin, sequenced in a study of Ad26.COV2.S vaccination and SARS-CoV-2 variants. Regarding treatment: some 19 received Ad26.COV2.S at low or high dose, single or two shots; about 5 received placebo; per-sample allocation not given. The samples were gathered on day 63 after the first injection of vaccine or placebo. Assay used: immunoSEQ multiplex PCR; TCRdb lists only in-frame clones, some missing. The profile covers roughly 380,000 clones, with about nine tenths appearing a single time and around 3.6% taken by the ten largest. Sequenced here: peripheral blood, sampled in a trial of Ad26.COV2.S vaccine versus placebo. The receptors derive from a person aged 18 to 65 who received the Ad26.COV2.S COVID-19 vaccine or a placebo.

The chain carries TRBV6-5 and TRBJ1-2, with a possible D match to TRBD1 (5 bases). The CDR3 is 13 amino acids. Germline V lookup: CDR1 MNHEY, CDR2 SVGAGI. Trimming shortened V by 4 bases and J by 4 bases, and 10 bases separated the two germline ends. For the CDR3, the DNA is TGTGCCAGCAGTTCAGGGAGGGGCTATGGCTACACCTTC. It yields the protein CASSSGRGYGYTF.

This CDR3 reads CASGPNPVYEQYF. The CDR3 DNA sequence: TGTGCTAGTGGGCCGAACCCCGTCTACGAGCAGTACTTC. This chain connects TRBV12-5 to TRBJ2-7; D is unclear. The CDR3 is 13 residues long. The germline V and J ends were trimmed by 6 bases and 3 bases, with 12 bases remaining between them. Germline V gives CDR1 LGHNT, CDR2 FRNRAP.

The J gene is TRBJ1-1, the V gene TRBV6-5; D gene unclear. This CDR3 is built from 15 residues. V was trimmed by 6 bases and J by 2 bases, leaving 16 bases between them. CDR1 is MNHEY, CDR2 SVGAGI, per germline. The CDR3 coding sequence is TGTGCCAGCAGCTCGAAAGGCAGGTCAAACACTGAAGCTTTCTTT. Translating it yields CASSSKGRSNTEAFF.